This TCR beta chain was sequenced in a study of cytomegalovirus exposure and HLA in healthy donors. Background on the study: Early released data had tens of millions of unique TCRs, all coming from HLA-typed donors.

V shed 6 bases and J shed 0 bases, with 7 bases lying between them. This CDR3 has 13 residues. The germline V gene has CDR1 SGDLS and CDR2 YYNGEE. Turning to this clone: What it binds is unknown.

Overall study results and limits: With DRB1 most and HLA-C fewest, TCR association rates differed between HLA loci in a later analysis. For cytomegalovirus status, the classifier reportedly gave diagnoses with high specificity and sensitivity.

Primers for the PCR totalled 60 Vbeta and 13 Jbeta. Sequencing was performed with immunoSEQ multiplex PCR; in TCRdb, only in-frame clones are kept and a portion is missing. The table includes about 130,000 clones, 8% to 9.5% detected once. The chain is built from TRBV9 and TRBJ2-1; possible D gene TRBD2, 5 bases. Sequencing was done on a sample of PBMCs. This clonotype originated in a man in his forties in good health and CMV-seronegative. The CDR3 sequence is CASNRDSYNEQFF. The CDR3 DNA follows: TGTGCCAGCAACCGGGACTCCTACAATGAGCAGTTCTTC.